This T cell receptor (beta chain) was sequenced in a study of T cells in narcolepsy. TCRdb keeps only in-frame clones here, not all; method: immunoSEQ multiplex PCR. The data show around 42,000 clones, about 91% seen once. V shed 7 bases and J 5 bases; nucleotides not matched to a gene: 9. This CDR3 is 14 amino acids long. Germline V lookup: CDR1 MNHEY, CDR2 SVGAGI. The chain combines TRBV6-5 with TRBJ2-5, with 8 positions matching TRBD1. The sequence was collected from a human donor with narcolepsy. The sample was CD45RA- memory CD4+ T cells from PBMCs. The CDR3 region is CASTRQGYGETQYF. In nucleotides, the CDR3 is TGTGCCAGCACCCGACAGGGGTACGGGGAGACCCAGTACTTC.